This TCR beta chain was documented in a study of technical replicates of blood from a few donors. This clone was detected a few times. TCRdb keeps only in-frame clones here, not all; method: immunoSEQ multiplex PCR. The sample lists approximately 82,000 clones, 91% occurring once. V shed 5 bases and J shed 6 bases, with 17 bases lying between them. In germline, CDR1 is LGHNT, CDR2 FRNRAP. This CDR3 is built from 15 residues. Source material: T cells isolated from PBMCs. The gene calls are TRBV12-5 and TRBJ2-1, with a possible D match to TRBD2 (5 bases). This sequence originates from a human donor in good health. Some clones in this sample may be carry-over from other donors' samples. The CDR3 region has the DNA TGTGCTAGTGGTCAAAGGAGCGGAATTATCAATGAGCAGTTCTTC. This sequence encodes CASGQRSGIINEQFF.